This TCR beta chain was identified during a study of identical twins. Study findings and constraints: Because invariant MAIT and iNKT cells could be present, zero-insertion analyses could be partly confounded.

Remarks on this clonotype: Its specificity is not known.

TCRdb re-called the 5' RACE reads with MiXCR, one entry per CDR3 protein. The profile shows about 790,000 distinct CDR3 sequences, over 15% of them singletons. The CDR3 sequence is 16 residues long. The germline gives CDR1 LGHNA, CDR2 YSLEER. V lost 0 bases to trimming and J lost 4 bases; unmatched junction nucleotides: 8. The sample also formed part of further work on T cells expressing NK-cell markers. This second study notes: It was sorted CD3+CD56+NKG2C+, CD3+CD56+NKG2C- and CD3+CD56-NKG2C+ T cells that supplied the TCR beta repertoires. Dominant NKG2C+ clonotypes made up roughly 1.0-7.0% of CD8+ T cells in roughly six donors. Whether expanded NKG2C-expressing T cell clones recognize HCMV is unknown.

This TCR was sampled from a woman aged 18 to 35 in good health. Material: PBMCs. The genes are TRBV4-3 and TRBJ2-7, with 8 nucleotides matching TRBD2. In DNA form, the CDR3 reads TGCGCCAGCAGCCAAGAAAAAGCGGGAGTTTTTTACGAGCAGTACTTC. Translation: CASSQEKAGVFYEQYF.